This is a list of T cell receptor beta chains from one sample in a study of Ad26.COV2.S vaccination and SARS-CoV-2 variants. Clones were read by immunoSEQ multiplex PCR, and TCRdb kept only the in-frame ones, dropping some. The sample consists of 410,000 or so clones, over 75% of them appearing once. Sequencing used peripheral blood, obtained in a trial of Ad26.COV2.S vaccine versus placebo. Every receptor here comes from a person between 18 and 60 years old who received the Ad26.COV2.S COVID-19 vaccine or a placebo. Each CDR3 is given with its conserved first and last residue. A D gene is named only where the DNA matches it firmly. Only some rows state a clone size, as once, few, many or a class for expanded clones.

V,D,J,size,DNA,CDR3
TRBV3-1/TRBV3-2,.,TRBJ1-1,.,TGTGCCAGCAGCCTAAGACGGGACTCCACCTTGAACACTGAAGCTTTCTTT,CASSLRRDSTLNTEAFF
TRBV27,.,TRBJ1-5,.,TGTGCCAGCAGTTTAAAAGAGGGGCGGTATAGCAATCAGCCCCAGCATTTT,CASSLKEGRYSNQPQHF
TRBV10-1,TRBD1,TRBJ2-2,.,TGCGCCAGCAAGGGACAGGTGAACACCGGGGAGCTGTTTTTT,CASKGQVNTGELFF
TRBV5-6,.,TRBJ2-7,.,TGTGCCACCACCGGGTTTAAGCTTGACTACGAGCAGTACTTC,CATTGFKLDYEQYF
TRBV28,.,TRBJ1-4,.,TGTGCCAGCAGTTTCTTCTCCCTTAATGAAAAACTGTTTTTT,CASSFFSLNEKLFF
TRBV6-2/TRBV6-3,.,TRBJ2-7,.,TGTGCCAGCAGTTACTCTCACAGTCCCTACGAGCAGTACTTC,CASSYSHSPYEQYF
TRBV5-1,TRBD1,TRBJ2-2,once,TGCGCCAGCAGCTTCTGGGACAGGGATGCCGGGGAGCTGTTTTTT,CASSFWDRDAGELFF
TRBV12-5,.,TRBJ1-2,.,TGTGCTAGTGGTTTAGGGTGGGCGGATACCTATGGCTACACCTTC,CASGLGWADTYGYTF
TRBV2,.,TRBJ2-5,.,TGTGCCAGCAAGGGCCGGACTCAAGGGACCCAGTACTTC,CASKGRTQGTQYF
TRBV19,.,TRBJ1-4,.,TGTGCCAGTAGTCCAACCACAATAACTAATGAAAAACTGTTTTTT,CASSPTTITNEKLFF
TRBV19,.,TRBJ2-3,.,TGTGCCAGTAGTCCGGGCCCCCGCGATACGCAGTATTTT,CASSPGPRDTQYF
TRBV9,.,TRBJ2-7,.,TGTGCCAGCAGCGACAGGGACTCGAGAGAGGCCTACGAGCAGTACTTC,CASSDRDSREAYEQYF
TRBV5-8,TRBD2,TRBJ2-2,.,TGTGCCAGCAGCACCGTAGCGGGGGGCGCGAACACCGGGGAGCTGTTTTTT,CASSTVAGGANTGELFF
TRBV9,TRBD2,TRBJ2-7,.,TGTGCCAGCAGCGCCCAAGCAATAACTAGCGGAATCTACGAGCAGTACTTC,CASSAQAITSGIYEQYF
TRBV29-1,TRBD2,TRBJ2-1,.,TGCAGCGTTCGGGGTAGACTAGCGGGCCCCTACAATGAGCAGTTCTTC,CSVRGRLAGPYNEQFF
TRBV2,.,TRBJ2-7,.,TGTGCCAGCAGCGCTTCCTCCAGTCGAGACTACGAGCAGTACTTC,CASSASSSRDYEQYF
TRBV25-1,.,TRBJ2-2,.,TGTGCCAGCAGTGAATTTTCAGGGTCCGGGGAGCTGTTTTTT,CASSEFSGSGELFF
TRBV10-2,.,TRBJ2-1,.,TGCGCCAGCAGTGTCGCGGGTTACTCCTACAATGAGCAGTTCTTC,CASSVAGYSYNEQFF
TRBV3-1/TRBV3-2,.,TRBJ2-1,.,TGTGCCAGCAGCCAAGCCTCCGGAGACAATGAGCAGTTCTTC,CASSQASGDNEQFF
TRBV7-2,.,TRBJ2-7,.,TGTGCCAGCAGCTTAGGTCAGGGACCCTCCTACGAGCAGTACTTC,CASSLGQGPSYEQYF
TRBV5-6,.,TRBJ2-5,.,TGTGCCAGCAGCTTGGCCGGGGTGTGGTTGGGGACCCAGTACTTC,CASSLAGVWLGTQYF
TRBV6-1,TRBD1,TRBJ1-5,.,TGTGCCAGCAGTGGACCTGGACAGGGACTCAATCAGCCCCAGCATTTT,CASSGPGQGLNQPQHF
TRBV19,.,TRBJ2-7,.,TGTGCCAGTAGTACCTCCCCGGGACATTCACCGTACGAGCAGTACTTC,CASSTSPGHSPYEQYF
TRBV7-6,.,TRBJ1-5,few,TGTGCCAGCAGTTGGGGGGATCAGCCCCAGCATTTT,CASSWGDQPQHF
TRBV2,.,TRBJ1-5,.,TGTGCCAGCAGTGACGGGGATAGCAATCAGCCCCAGCATTTT,CASSDGDSNQPQHF
TRBV19,.,TRBJ1-2,.,TGTGCCAGTAGTATAGACGGGAAAAACTATGGCTACACCTTC,CASSIDGKNYGYTF
TRBV3-1/TRBV3-2,.,TRBJ2-7,.,TGTGCCAGCAGCCAAGGAGCCGCGGGATACTCCTACGAGCAGTACTTC,CASSQGAAGYSYEQYF
TRBV6-6,TRBD1,TRBJ1-3,.,TGTGCCAGCAGTTCTACGACTACAGGGGTTCTCACCATATATTTT,CASSSTTTGVLTIYF
TRBV7-9,.,TRBJ2-1,.,TGTGCCAGCAGCTTTAGGGGGATAGCCTACAATGAGCAGTTCTTC,CASSFRGIAYNEQFF
TRBV7-6,.,TRBJ1-1,.,TGTGCCAGCAGCAAAGGGGTCGGGGGCGGATGGGACACTGAAGCTTTCTTT,CASSKGVGGGWDTEAFF
TRBV18,TRBD1,TRBJ2-3,.,TGTGCCAGCTCACCGCCTTGGGACAGCCCCAACCCAAGTACAGATACGCAGTATTTT,CASSPPWDSPNPSTDTQYF
TRBV28,TRBD2,TRBJ2-1,.,TGTGCCAGCAGTTCCCCGGGACTAGCGGGAGGTGAGCAGTTCTTC,CASSSPGLAGGEQFF
TRBV6-5,.,TRBJ2-5,.,TGTGCCAGCAGTCCCTCCAGGGGGAGGCAAGAGACCCAGTACTTC,CASSPSRGRQETQYF
TRBV2,.,TRBJ2-5,.,TGTGCCAGCAGTGAAACAGGGCCGGGGCAAGAGACCCAGTACTTC,CASSETGPGQETQYF
TRBV30,TRBD1,TRBJ2-7,.,TGTGCCTGGGGACAGGGGTCCTACGAGCAGTACTTC,CAWGQGSYEQYF
TRBV29-1,TRBD2,TRBJ2-5,.,TGCAGCGTAGTTTCTAGCGGGAGGGTTGGGGAGACCCAGTACTTC,CSVVSSGRVGETQYF
TRBV6-6,TRBD2,TRBJ2-3,.,TGTGCCAGCAGCCGAAATAGCGGGAGGGCCCGGACAGATACGCAGTATTTT,CASSRNSGRARTDTQYF
TRBV7-2,.,TRBJ2-7,few,TGTGCCAGCAGCTTAGCTGGCTCCTACGAGCAGTACTTC,CASSLAGSYEQYF
TRBV7-2,.,TRBJ1-2,.,TGTGCCAGCAGCTTGTATGGTAGATCTAACTATGGCTACACCTTC,CASSLYGRSNYGYTF
TRBV7-3,.,TRBJ2-7,.,TGTGCCAGCAAACGACACGGTGAGCAGTACTTC,CASKRHGEQYF
TRBV5-8,.,TRBJ1-1,.,TGTGCCAGCAGCCCGCGACAGACCCTGAACACTGAAGCTTTCTTT,CASSPRQTLNTEAFF
TRBV6-6,.,TRBJ1-1,.,TGTGCCAGCAGTTACACGATTTCGGGTGAAGCTTTCTTT,CASSYTISGEAFF
TRBV28,.,TRBJ2-7,.,TGTGCCAGCAGTCTCCTCTCTTCCGGGACTTTGGGCGAGCAGTACTTC,CASSLLSSGTLGEQYF
TRBV12-3/TRBV12-4,.,TRBJ2-2,.,TGTGCCAGCAGTTACGGCCTCACCGGGGAGCTGTTTTTT,CASSYGLTGELFF
TRBV7-9,TRBD1,TRBJ1-4,.,TGTGCCGCCGGGACAGGGGCCGAAAAACTGTTTTTT,CAAGTGAEKLFF
TRBV20-1,TRBD2,TRBJ2-5,once,TGCAGTGCTAGTCGTCCTAGCGGGAGGGCAGGAGAGACCCAGTACTTC,CSASRPSGRAGETQYF
TRBV9,TRBD2,TRBJ2-7,.,TGTGCCAGCAGCCTGTCTAGCGGGAGTTACTACGAGCAGTACTTC,CASSLSSGSYYEQYF
TRBV6-5,.,TRBJ1-5,.,TGTGCCAGCAGTAGAGTTAGGGGTAATGATCAGCCCCAGCATTTT,CASSRVRGNDQPQHF
TRBV7-9,.,TRBJ2-3,.,TGTGCCAGCAGCCAGATAGATACGCAGTATTTT,CASSQIDTQYF
TRBV18,.,TRBJ2-1,.,TGTGCCAGCTCTCAACAAAACCCTGATGAGCAGTTCTTC,CASSQQNPDEQFF
TRBV6-1,.,TRBJ1-4,.,TGTGCCAGCAGTGAAGTGGTTAGGTCTAATGAAAAACTGTTTTTT,CASSEVVRSNEKLFF
TRBV5-1,.,TRBJ2-7,once,TGCGCCAGCAGCTTGAAGAGCGAGCAGTACTTC,CASSLKSEQYF
TRBV7-9,TRBD2,TRBJ2-2,.,TGTGCCAGCAGCTTAGCGGATGGCGGGAGTAGTATCACCGGGGAGCTGTTTTTT,CASSLADGGSSITGELFF